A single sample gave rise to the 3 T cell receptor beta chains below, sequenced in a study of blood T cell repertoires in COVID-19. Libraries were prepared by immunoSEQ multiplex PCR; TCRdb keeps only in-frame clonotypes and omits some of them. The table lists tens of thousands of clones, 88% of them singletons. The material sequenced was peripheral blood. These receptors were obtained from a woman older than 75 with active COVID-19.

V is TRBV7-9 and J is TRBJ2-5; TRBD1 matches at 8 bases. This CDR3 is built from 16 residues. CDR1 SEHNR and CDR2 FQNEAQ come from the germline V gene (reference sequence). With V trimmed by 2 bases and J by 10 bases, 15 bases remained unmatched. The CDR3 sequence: CASSLQSGGPYRDQYF. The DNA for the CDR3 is TGTGCCAGCAGCTTACAGTCAGGGGGCCCCTACCGGGACCAGTACTTC.

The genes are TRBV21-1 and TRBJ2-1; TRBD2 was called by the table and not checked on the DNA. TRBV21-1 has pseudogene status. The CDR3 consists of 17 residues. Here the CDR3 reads CASSSKRGTQPNNEQFF. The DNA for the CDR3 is TGTGCCAGCAGCAGCAAAAGAGGGACTCAGCCAAACAATGAGCAGTTCTTC.

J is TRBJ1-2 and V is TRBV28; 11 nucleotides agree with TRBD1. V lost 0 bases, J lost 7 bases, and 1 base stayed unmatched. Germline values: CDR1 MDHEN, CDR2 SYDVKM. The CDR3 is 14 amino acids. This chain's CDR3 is CASSLWGQGGGYTF. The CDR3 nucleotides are TGTGCCAGCAGTTTATGGGGACAGGGGGGTGGCTACACCTTC.